The T cell receptor beta chain under discussion was sequenced for a study of early T cells in non-severe SARS-CoV-2 infection. Turning to the study itself: Sequencing targeted bulk RNA from unsorted whole blood, leaving chains unpaired.

Trimming cost V 1 base and J 5 bases, with 8 bases left between them. The CDR3 contains 12 residues. Germline-derived CDR1 and CDR2 are DFQATT and SNEGSKA (reference sequence). Separate cDNA molecules each had unique molecular identifiers attached to them. From the 5' RACE reads, TCRdb called clonotypes with MiXCR, one entry per CDR3 protein. The sample holds tens of thousands of distinct CDR3 sequences, 3.5% to 5% seen once. This clonotype was recorded many times. This TCR came from an adult who was a healthcare worker with PCR-confirmed SARS-CoV-2 infection or an uninfected control (not recorded which). The material sequenced was whole blood. The chain recombines TRBV20-1 with TRBJ1-1, with a tentative D call TRBD1 (6 bases). CDR3 residues: CSARVGTTEAFF. For the CDR3, the DNA is TGCAGTGCTAGAGTTGGGACAACTGAAGCTTTCTTT.